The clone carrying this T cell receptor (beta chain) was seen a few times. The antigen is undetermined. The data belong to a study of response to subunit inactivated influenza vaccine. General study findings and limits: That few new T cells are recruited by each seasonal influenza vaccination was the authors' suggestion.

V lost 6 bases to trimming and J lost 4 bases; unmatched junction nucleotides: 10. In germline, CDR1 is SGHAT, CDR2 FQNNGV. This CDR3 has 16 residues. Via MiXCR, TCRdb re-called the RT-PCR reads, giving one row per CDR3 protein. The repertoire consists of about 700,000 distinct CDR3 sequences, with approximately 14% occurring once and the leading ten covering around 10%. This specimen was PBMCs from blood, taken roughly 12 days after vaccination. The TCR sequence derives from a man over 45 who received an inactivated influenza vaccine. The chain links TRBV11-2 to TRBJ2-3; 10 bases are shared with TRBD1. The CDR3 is CASRPPTGGRADTQYF. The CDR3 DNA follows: TGTGCCAGCAGACCCCCGACAGGGGGCAGGGCAGATACGCAGTATTTT.